This section outlines one T cell receptor (beta chain) sequence together with its context. Trimming left V 8 bases short and J 1 base short, with 11 bases between. The CDR3 contains 13 residues. Germline V gene data show CDR1 as SGHNT and CDR2 as YENEEA. Template switching, a step in the protocol, added a universal primer site, and cDNA carried unique molecular identifiers. TCRdb reprocessed the 5' RACE reads with MiXCR, giving one entry per CDR3 protein. The repertoire holds 200,000 to 250,000 distinct CDR3 sequences, with 6% to 8.5% as singletons. The sample comes from a study of identical twins. The same data also went into a second study, on yellow fever vaccine responses in identical twins.

The sequenced material came from CD8+ T cells sorted from blood. This sequence originates from a woman younger than 30 in good health. The chain is built from TRBV11-3 and TRBJ1-1; no firm D call. Here the CDR3 DNA reads TGTGCCAGCCGGTGGTCAACGAACACTGAAGCTTTCTTT. This translates into CASRWSTNTEAFF. Variable domain in full (rest from reference TRBV11-3 and TRBJ1-1): EAGVVQSPRYKIIEKKQPVAFWCNPISGHNTLYWYLQNLGQGPELLIRYENEEAVDDSQLPKDRFSAERLKGVDSTLKIQPAELGDSAVYLCASRWSTNTEAFFGQGTRLTVV.